Included here is one T cell receptor (beta chain) sequence, with context. The antigen remains undetermined. The data derive from a study of OX40 agonist ivuxolimab in advanced cancers. Repertoires were generated with immunoSEQ multiplex PCR, while TCRdb's copy carries only in-frame clones and drops some. The sample gives some 120,000 clones, approximately 90% of which show up once; 0.7% to 0.85% is in the top ten. Study-level points and caveats: More expanded clones were found, on average, in CD8+ than in CD4+ T cells. CD4+ and CD8+ T cells in blood underwent clonal expansion by week 6 at 0.1 to 3.0 mg/kg.

From germline, CDR1 is SGHRS and CDR2 YFSETQ. The CDR3 spans 15 residues. Deletions cut 0 bases from V and 2 bases from J, with 9 bases between. The rearrangement joins TRBV5-1 to TRBJ2-1, with D perhaps matching TRBD1 (5 bases). The material sequenced was CD4+ or CD8+ T cells sorted from blood, taken in a trial of the OX40 agonist ivuxolimab. The receptor was isolated from an adult with an advanced solid tumor such as melanoma, head and neck, liver or kidney cancer. CDR3 sequence (DNA): TGCGCCAGCAGCTTGGGTAGGGGTGCCTACAATGAGCAGTTCTTC. Encoded protein: CASSLGRGAYNEQFF.